The 21 T cell receptor beta chains below were found in one sample sequenced in a study of cytomegalovirus exposure and HLA in healthy donors. 60 Vbeta and 13 Jbeta primers were used in PCR. TCRdb's table, derived via immunoSEQ multiplex PCR, lists solely in-frame clones and lacks some. The table lists more than 95,000 clones, approximately 75% of them singletons. Sequenced sample: PBMCs. The source of these receptors is a woman aged 45-65 years in good health and CMV-seronegative.

The V call is TRBV28, the J call TRBJ2-5; weak D call: TRBD1 (6 bases). The DNA end lines up better with TRBJ2-7; the J call may be wrong. The CDR3 has 15 amino acids. Germline V lookup: CDR1 MDHEN, CDR2 SYDVKM. In nucleotides, the CDR3 is TGTGCCAGCAGATTCCCGGGACATGGGGACTACGAGCAGTACTTC. As protein: CASRFPGHGDYEQYF.

V is TRBV15 and J is TRBJ1-4, with 7 bases lining up with TRBD1. The germline CDR1 and CDR2 sequences are LNHNV and YYDKDF (reference sequence). The V and J ends lost 4 bases and 8 bases, in that order; junction bases with no gene match: 22. This CDR3 has 19 amino acids. The CDR3 nucleotides are TGTGCCACCAGCATCTCGACAGGGAGGTTATCTTGGAACCTGGAAAAACTGTTTTTT. It translates to CATSISTGRLSWNLEKLFF. The whole variable domain, remainder taken from reference TRBV15 and TRBJ1-4, is DAMVIQNPRYQVTQFGKPVTLSCSQTLNHNVMYWYQQKSSQAPKLLFHYYDKDFNNEADTPDNFQSRRPNTSFCFLDIRSPGLGDTAMYLCATSISTGRLSWNLEKLFFGSGTQLSVL.

This chain joins TRBV4-3 and TRBJ2-7, with 7 nucleotides matching TRBD1. This CDR3 has 17 residues. CDR1 and CDR2 from the germline V gene are LGHNA and YSLEER. The V segment lost 1 base and the J segment 4 bases; nucleotides outside the gene matches: 13. The CDR3 nucleotides are TGCGCCAGCAGCCAAGCAGAGTCGGCGGCGACAGGGTACGAGCAGTACTTC. It codes for CASSQAESAATGYEQYF.

The gene calls are TRBV19 and TRBJ2-1; 8 bases fit TRBD1. Germline assignment: CDR1 LNHDA and CDR2 SQIVND (reference sequence). J was trimmed by 2 bases and V by 7 bases; bases with no gene match: 4. The length of the CDR3 is 14 residues. The CDR3 loop reads CASMTGATYNEQFF. CDR3 DNA sequence: TGTGCCAGTATGACAGGGGCAACCTACAATGAGCAGTTCTTC.

The rearrangement links TRBV6-5 to TRBJ2-7; possibly TRBD1 for D (6 bases). The CDR3 length is 15 residues. The V gene's germline CDR1 is MNHEY and CDR2 SVGAGI. V was cut by 2 bases and J by 0 bases, with 11 bases left in between. The CDR3 DNA follows: TGTGCCAGCAGTTACACCAGGGGATCCTCCTACGAGCAGTACTTC. As protein: CASSYTRGSSYEQYF.

The chain couples TRBV5-1 to TRBJ2-6, with TRBD1 as a possible D gene (7 bases). The germline gives CDR1 SGHRS, CDR2 YFSETQ. V was pared by 2 bases and J by 0 bases, with 21 bases between. The CDR3 runs to 20 residues. The CDR3 here is CASSFPVGGGTNSGANVLTF. The CDR3 DNA reads as TGCGCCAGCAGCTTCCCCGTAGGGGGCGGGACGAACTCTGGGGCCAACGTCCTGACTTTC. The complete variable domain, with remaining parts taken from reference TRBV5-1 and TRBJ2-6, reads KAGVTQTPRYLIKTRGQQVTLSCSPISGHRSVSWYQQTPGQGLQFLFEYFSETQRNKGNFPGRFSGRQFSNSRSEMNVSTLELGDSALYLCASSFPVGGGTNSGANVLTFGAGSRLTVL.

The chain joins TRBV10-3 to TRBJ2-7; 7 bases align to TRBD1. The CDR3 extends over 13 amino acids. CDR1 ENHRY and CDR2 SYGVKD come from the germline V gene. With 9 bases clipped from V and 2 bases from J, the junction kept 7 bases outside the gene matches. CDR3 loop: CAMRPGQTYEQYF. Written as DNA, the CDR3 is TGTGCCATGAGACCGGGACAGACCTACGAGCAGTACTTC.

V gene TRBV7-6 combines with J gene TRBJ2-3, with 12 bases that match TRBD2. The CDR3 runs to 14 residues. V was pared by 5 bases and J by 7 bases, with 4 bases of the junction left unmatched. Germline V CDR1 and CDR2: SGHVS, FNYEAQ. Here the CDR3 DNA reads TGTGCCAGCAGCCAGACTAGCGGGAGTTATACGCAGTATTTT. Protein sequence: CASSQTSGSYTQYF.

For this clone: The same CDR3 can be traced to other DNA sequences in this sample. The V and J genes are TRBV11-3 and TRBJ1-1, with D unclear. The CDR3 is 16 amino acids. Trimming removed 6 bases from V and 0 bases from J, with 17 bases in between. The germline CDR1 and CDR2 sequences are SGHNT and YENEEA. The chain's CDR3 is CASSPGPGGLNTEAFF. The CDR3 coding sequence is TGTGCCAGCAGTCCAGGCCCGGGCGGGTTGAACACTGAAGCTTTCTTT.

The rearrangement joins TRBV28 to TRBJ2-1, with 8 bases that match TRBD2. Germline CDR1 MDHEN, CDR2 SYDVKM. There are 13 residues in the CDR3. With 8 bases clipped from V and 9 bases from J, the junction kept 9 bases outside the gene matches. The CDR3 region has the DNA TGTGCCAGCGGGTGGATAGCGGGAAGTGAGCAGTTCTTC. Its translation: CASGWIAGSEQFF.

V gene TRBV28 combines with J gene TRBJ1-5, with 11 bases fitting TRBD1. From germline, CDR1 is MDHEN and CDR2 SYDVKM. This CDR3 has 14 residues. With 8 bases clipped from V and 6 bases from J, the junction kept 6 bases outside the gene matches. For the CDR3, the DNA is TGTGCCAGCGGGGCGGGGACAGGGGGTCAGCCCCAGCATTTT. Translated: CASGAGTGGQPQHF.

CDR3 loop: CATSRDLTSNEQFF. The CDR3 DNA sequence: TGTGCCACCAGCAGAGATCTGACAAGTAATGAGCAGTTCTTC. This chain links TRBV15 with TRBJ2-1; no clear D. Germline V gene sequence: CDR1 LNHNV, CDR2 YYDKDF (reference sequence). The CDR3 contains 14 residues. V was shortened by 0 bases and J by 7 bases, with 10 bases between the two germline ends.

A single count supports this clone. The chain employs TRBV4-3 and TRBJ1-5, with TRBD1 as a possible D gene (6 bases). Germline loops: CDR1 LGHNA, CDR2 YSLEER. With 0 bases removed from V and 0 bases from J, the gap between germline ends came to 9 bases. The CDR3 totals 16 residues. In DNA form, the CDR3 reads TGCGCCAGCAGCCAAGAGTTACAGGGTAGCAATCAGCCCCAGCATTTT. It specifies CASSQELQGSNQPQHF.

This chain joins TRBV5-1 and TRBJ2-3; 8 bases are shared with TRBD2. V shed 4 bases and J 2 bases; nucleotides not matched to a gene: 6. This CDR3 has 15 residues. CDR1 is SGHRS, CDR2 YFSETQ, per germline. CDR3 DNA: TGCGCCAGCAGCGAGGCAGCGGGGGACACAGATACGCAGTATTTT. Its protein product is CASSEAAGDTDTQYF.

About this clone itself: One junction end does not reproduce the germline sequence, and a read error may be involved. This chain connects TRBV5-4 to TRBJ1-1; D perhaps matches TRBD1 (6 bases). The CDR3 runs 14 residues. CDR1 SGHNT and CDR2 YYREEE come from the germline V gene (reference sequence). The DNA for the CDR3 is TGTGCCAGCAGCTTTACAGGGTCCTCCACTGAAACTTTCTTT. It encodes CASSFTGSSTETFF.

This clone was counted only a few times. The chain has TRBV6-5 and TRBJ2-5; no firm D call. The CDR3 has 14 amino acids. Germline V gene sequence: CDR1 MNHEY, CDR2 SVGAGI. V lost 3 bases to trimming and J lost 5 bases, with 13 bases between them. Here the CDR3 reads CASSYSVTRETQYF. The DNA for the CDR3 is TGTGCCAGCAGTTATTCGGTAACGAGGGAGACCCAGTACTTC.

V is TRBV6-1 and J is TRBJ2-7; 10 positions match TRBD2. V shed 5 bases and J 4 bases; nucleotides not matched to a gene: 8. Germline V gene sequence: CDR1 MNHNS, CDR2 SASEGT. The CDR3 spans 15 residues. CDR3 bases: TGTGCCAGCAGTATCCTTAGCGGGAGGTTATACGAGCAGTACTTC. Amino acid sequence: CASSILSGRLYEQYF.

The chain employs TRBV19 and TRBJ1-1; D ambiguous. Per the germline V gene, CDR1 is LNHDA and CDR2 is SQIVND (reference sequence). The CDR3 totals 13 residues. V gave up 11 bases and J gave up 0 bases, with 13 bases separating them. CDR3 in DNA: TGTGCCTCCGGAGGTGGAATGAACACTGAAGCTTTCTTT. Residues: CASGGGMNTEAFF.

The chain couples TRBV2 to TRBJ1-2; D gene ambiguous. The CDR3 has 14 residues. Per germline, CDR1 SNHLY and CDR2 FYNNEI. Trimming cost V 8 bases and J 3 bases, with 16 bases left between them. The CDR3 DNA sequence: TGTGCCAGCTCAAAAGAGGCAGACGACTATGGCTACACCTTC. It yields the protein CASSKEADDYGYTF.

This clone has a handful of counts. This chain connects TRBV6-5 to TRBJ2-1, with a tentative D call TRBD2 (5 bases). Germline-derived CDR1 and CDR2 are MNHEY and SVGAGI. The CDR3 has 15 residues. V lost 3 bases to trimming and J lost 4 bases, with 13 bases between them. The CDR3 DNA reads TGTGCCAGCAGTTATGACGGGGAAGGTTACAATGAGCAGTTCTTC. This encodes CASSYDGEGYNEQFF.

This clone was detected once. The genes are TRBV6-5 and TRBJ2-4; D is perhaps TRBD1 (6 bases). Germline V CDR1 and CDR2: MNHEY, SVGAGI. Deletions cut 6 bases from V and 7 bases from J, with 13 bases between. This CDR3 region has 13 residues. CDR3 nucleotides: TGTGCCAGCAGCCCAGGACAGCGCAACATTCAGTACTTC. It translates to CASSPGQRNIQYF.